In this sample, the clone carrying this T cell receptor beta chain turned up once. Under the authors' procedure: Estimation of nucleated cell counts relied on the amplification of reference gene primers. TCRdb's table, derived via immunoSEQ multiplex PCR, lists solely in-frame clones and lacks some. V and J calls and clone size are given by that table; D and trimming were obtained from the DNA. The sample carries 200,000 to 250,000 clones, 85% to 90% recorded once. These data are taken from a study of blood T cell repertoires in COVID-19. The wider study: T cells, B-cell-depleted T cells, or PBMCs supplied cDNA or gDNA.

Trimming left V 1 base short and J 0 bases short, with 18 bases between. Germline CDR1 MGHRA, CDR2 YSYEKL. The CDR3 runs 18 residues. Specimen: peripheral blood. This sequence originates from a woman in her 50s with COVID-19, enrolled during active disease. The V gene is TRBV4-1, the J gene TRBJ1-2; D is perhaps TRBD1 (6 bases). CDR3 DNA sequence: TGCGCCAGCAGCCAAGTAATTTACAGGGAAAGTGCTAACTATGGCTACACCTTC. Translation gives CASSQVIYRESANYGYTF.